This T cell receptor (beta chain) was retrieved from a study of regulatory T cells in long-lasting Graves disease. V was clipped by 3 bases and J by 9 bases; unmatched bases: 11. Germline loops: CDR1 SGHAT, CDR2 FQNNGV. CDR3 length: 15 residues. Researchers made TCR beta libraries by using iRepertoire HTBI primers and running Arm-PCR on CDR3 regions. TCRdb analysed the multiplex PCR reads with MiXCR anew, one entry per CDR3 protein. The sample holds some 320,000 distinct CDR3 sequences; roughly 18% are singletons and the top ten take approximately 35%. Stated time point: newly diagnosed GD, antithyroid drugs for less than 3 months. PBMC-extracted RNA yielded the TCR library.

The source was peripheral blood mononuclear cells (PBMCs), collected at new diagnosis, from a patient treated with antithyroid drugs. The receptor was derived from a female donor with Graves disease. V usage is TRBV11-2 and J usage is TRBJ2-5; 9 bases match TRBD2. DNA of the CDR3: TGTGCCAGCAGCTTGGCTCTAGCGGGAAGAGGCGCCCAGTACTTC. Protein: CASSLALAGRGAQYF. Together with reference TRBV11-2 and TRBJ2-5, the CDR3 gives the full variable domain: EAGVAQSPRYKIIEKRQSVAFWCNPISGHATLYWYQQILGQGPKLLIQFQNNGVVDDSQLPKDRFSAERLKGVDSTLKIQPAKLEDSAVYLCASSLALAGRGAQYFGPGTRLLVL.